These T cell receptor beta chains were read from a single sample in a study of blood T cell repertoires in COVID-19. TCRdb keeps only in-frame clones here, not all; method: immunoSEQ multiplex PCR. The table lists around 130,000 clones, approximately 89% of them singletons, with 3% to 4% in the top ten. Sequenced: peripheral blood. The receptors shown here come from a woman aged 55-70 years with acute or convalescent COVID-19. Each CDR3 is given with its conserved first and last residue. A D gene is named only where the DNA matches it firmly. The listing skips clone size in some rows; elsewhere it reads once, few, many or a size class.

CDR3nt: TGTGCCAGCGCACAGGGGGGGGTGAATGAAAAACTGTTTTTT
CDR3aa: CASAQGGVNEKLFF
d_gene: TRBD1
j_gene: TRBJ1-4
abundance: NA
v_gene: TRBV4-2

CDR3nt: TGTGCCAGCAGCTCCAGGGGGAACTATGGCTACACCTTC
CDR3aa: CASSSRGNYGYTF
d_gene: TRBD1
j_gene: TRBJ1-2
abundance: NA
v_gene: TRBV28

CDR3nt: TGTGCCACCCGGAGGGACAGGGGGACGACTGAAGCTTTCTTT
CDR3aa: CATRRDRGTTEAFF
d_gene: TRBD1
j_gene: TRBJ1-1
abundance: NA
v_gene: TRBV10-3

CDR3nt: TGTGCCAGCAGCTTAGGGACAGACATTTATGGCTACACCTTC
CDR3aa: CASSLGTDIYGYTF
d_gene: TRBD1
j_gene: TRBJ1-2
abundance: NA
v_gene: TRBV5-4

CDR3nt: TGTGCCAGCAGTTACTTACCGGGGGAGGGCTACACCTTC
CDR3aa: CASSYLPGEGYTF
d_gene: NA
j_gene: TRBJ1-2
abundance: NA
v_gene: TRBV6-5

CDR3nt: TGTGCCACCAGCAGAGATCCCCTGAGTGTGAGCGAGCAGTACTTC
CDR3aa: CATSRDPLSVSEQYF
d_gene: NA
j_gene: TRBJ2-7
abundance: few
v_gene: TRBV15

CDR3nt: TGCGCCAGCAGTGGGGGAAGATTCGGGGGTGAAGCTTTCTTT
CDR3aa: CASSGGRFGGEAFF
d_gene: NA
j_gene: TRBJ1-1
abundance: once
v_gene: TRBV10-2

CDR3nt: TGTGCCAGCAGCTCAGGGGTCTCCTATAATTCACCCCTCCACTTT
CDR3aa: CASSSGVSYNSPLHF
d_gene: NA
j_gene: TRBJ1-6
abundance: NA
v_gene: TRBV9

CDR3nt: TGCAGCGTTCGCTCCGGGACTAAGGGAGCCTTGCAGTTCTTC
CDR3aa: CSVRSGTKGALQFF
d_gene: TRBD2
j_gene: TRBJ2-1
abundance: NA
v_gene: TRBV29-1

CDR3nt: TGTGCCAGCAGCCAAGATCCCTCGGGAGGGTCTATCGGGGAGCTGTTTTTT
CDR3aa: CASSQDPSGGSIGELFF
d_gene: TRBD2
j_gene: TRBJ2-2
abundance: NA
v_gene: TRBV3-1/TRBV3-2

CDR3nt: TGTGCCACCTCCCAACAGGGCAACACCGGGGAGCTGTTTTTT
CDR3aa: CATSQQGNTGELFF
d_gene: NA
j_gene: TRBJ2-2
abundance: NA
v_gene: TRBV24-1

CDR3nt: TGTGCCTGGAAAGTACGGACTAGCGGGAACAATGAGCAGTTCTTC
CDR3aa: CAWKVRTSGNNEQFF
d_gene: TRBD2
j_gene: TRBJ2-1
abundance: NA
v_gene: TRBV30

CDR3nt: TGTGCCAGCAGTTCGCAGGGATTTGGAAACACCATATATTTT
CDR3aa: CASSSQGFGNTIYF
d_gene: NA
j_gene: TRBJ1-3
abundance: NA
v_gene: TRBV7-2

CDR3nt: TGTGCCAGCAGCCAAGTGGGGGGAAGGATGAACACTGAAGCTTTCTTT
CDR3aa: CASSQVGGRMNTEAFF
d_gene: NA
j_gene: TRBJ1-1
abundance: NA
v_gene: TRBV3-1/TRBV3-2

CDR3nt: TGCGCCAGCAGCTCGGACAGGGGGCAGACCGGGGAGCTGTTTTTT
CDR3aa: CASSSDRGQTGELFF
d_gene: TRBD1
j_gene: TRBJ2-2
abundance: NA
v_gene: TRBV5-1

CDR3nt: TGTGCCAGCAGTCTCGGCAATGAGCAGTTCTTC
CDR3aa: CASSLGNEQFF
d_gene: NA
j_gene: TRBJ2-1
abundance: once
v_gene: TRBV27

CDR3nt: TGCGCCAGCAGCTTGGCCTCTATTCAAGAGACCCAGTACTTC
CDR3aa: CASSLASIQETQYF
d_gene: NA
j_gene: TRBJ2-5
abundance: NA
v_gene: TRBV5-1

CDR3nt: TGTGCCAGCGATAGCGGGGGACCCGGGGAGCTGTTTTTT
CDR3aa: CASDSGGPGELFF
d_gene: TRBD2
j_gene: TRBJ2-2
abundance: NA
v_gene: TRBV6-5

CDR3nt: TGTGCCAGCAGCGACCTAACAGGGGGAGGCGGCTACACCTTC
CDR3aa: CASSDLTGGGGYTF
d_gene: TRBD1
j_gene: TRBJ1-2
abundance: NA
v_gene: TRBV14

CDR3nt: TGTGCCAGCAGCGCCCCGACAGGAGAGAACACTGAAGCTTTCTTT
CDR3aa: CASSAPTGENTEAFF
d_gene: NA
j_gene: TRBJ1-1
abundance: NA
v_gene: TRBV9

CDR3nt: TGCGCCAGCAGCTTCGGACAGGGGTCGAGCACTGAAGCTTTCTTT
CDR3aa: CASSFGQGSSTEAFF
d_gene: TRBD1
j_gene: TRBJ1-1
abundance: NA
v_gene: TRBV5-1

CDR3nt: TGTGCCAGCAGTTTCTTCAGGGGCTTAAACACTGAAGCTTTCTTT
CDR3aa: CASSFFRGLNTEAFF
d_gene: NA
j_gene: TRBJ1-1
abundance: NA
v_gene: TRBV27

CDR3nt: TGCGCCAGCAGCTTAGCGGGAAGAGGCAATGAGCAGTTCTTC
CDR3aa: CASSLAGRGNEQFF
d_gene: TRBD2
j_gene: TRBJ2-1
abundance: NA
v_gene: TRBV5-1

CDR3nt: TGTGCCAGTAGTATTGGACAGGCCGAGCAGTACTTC
CDR3aa: CASSIGQAEQYF
d_gene: TRBD1
j_gene: TRBJ2-7
abundance: NA
v_gene: TRBV19

CDR3nt: TGTGCCAGCAGTTCCGGACAGCTTCGATATGGCTACACCTTC
CDR3aa: CASSSGQLRYGYTF
d_gene: NA
j_gene: TRBJ1-2
abundance: few
v_gene: TRBV28

CDR3nt: TGTGCCAGCAGTGCCAACAGGAACACTGAAGCTTTCTTT
CDR3aa: CASSANRNTEAFF
d_gene: NA
j_gene: TRBJ1-1
abundance: few
v_gene: TRBV6-4

CDR3nt: TGTGCCAGCAGCAAAGAAGGGACTGCTGAAGCTTTCTTT
CDR3aa: CASSKEGTAEAFF
d_gene: NA
j_gene: TRBJ1-1
abundance: NA
v_gene: TRBV21-1

CDR3nt: TGTGCCAGCAGCACGAGGACTAGCGGAGGGGGCTTGTTCTTC
CDR3aa: CASSTRTSGGGLFF
d_gene: TRBD2
j_gene: TRBJ2-1
abundance: once
v_gene: TRBV3-1/TRBV3-2

CDR3nt: TGTGCCTGGAGTGTACGAAGGACTAGCGGGAGCCCAACCCACAATGAGCAGTTCTTC
CDR3aa: CAWSVRRTSGSPTHNEQFF
d_gene: TRBD2
j_gene: TRBJ2-1
abundance: once
v_gene: TRBV30

CDR3nt: TGTGCCAGCAGCGTTGGACAGACCTCAACTAATGAAAAACTGTTTTTT
CDR3aa: CASSVGQTSTNEKLFF
d_gene: NA
j_gene: TRBJ1-4
abundance: NA
v_gene: TRBV9

CDR3nt: TGTGCCAGCAGGTCTACAGGTTGGCAGTACTTC
CDR3aa: CASRSTGWQYF
d_gene: NA
j_gene: TRBJ2-7
abundance: NA
v_gene: TRBV28

CDR3nt: TGTGCCAGCGCCAGAGGTACAACTAATGAAAAACTGTTTTTT
CDR3aa: CASARGTTNEKLFF
d_gene: NA
j_gene: TRBJ1-4
abundance: NA
v_gene: TRBV6-5

CDR3nt: TGCGCCAGCAGCCAATTATACAGGGGCCGAGTTAAGCCCCAGCATTTT
CDR3aa: CASSQLYRGRVKPQHF
d_gene: TRBD1
j_gene: TRBJ1-5
abundance: NA
v_gene: TRBV4-1

CDR3nt: TGTGCCAGCAGCTTGGGGGAGGTCATCTCCCTCATGAACACTGAAGCTTTCTTT
CDR3aa: CASSLGEVISLMNTEAFF
d_gene: NA
j_gene: TRBJ1-1
abundance: NA
v_gene: TRBV5-6

CDR3nt: TGCGCCAGCAGCTGGGGGACTAGCGGGAATGAGCAGTTCTTC
CDR3aa: CASSWGTSGNEQFF
d_gene: TRBD2
j_gene: TRBJ2-1
abundance: once
v_gene: TRBV5-1

CDR3nt: TGCGCCAGCAGCTCTGGACAGGGGGAAATCTATGGCTACACCTTC
CDR3aa: CASSSGQGEIYGYTF
d_gene: TRBD1
j_gene: TRBJ1-2
abundance: NA
v_gene: TRBV5-1

CDR3nt: TGCAGCGTTCAGGGGATCGGCACAGATACGCAGTATTTT
CDR3aa: CSVQGIGTDTQYF
d_gene: NA
j_gene: TRBJ2-3
abundance: NA
v_gene: TRBV29-1

CDR3nt: TGTGCCATCAGACAGCCCTCTGGAAACACCATATATTTT
CDR3aa: CAIRQPSGNTIYF
d_gene: NA
j_gene: TRBJ1-3
abundance: NA
v_gene: TRBV10-3

CDR3nt: TGTGCCAGCAGAACAGAAAAGCCTTACACCTTC
CDR3aa: CASRTEKPYTF
d_gene: NA
j_gene: TRBJ1-2
abundance: NA
v_gene: TRBV28

CDR3nt: TGCGCCAGCAGCCCCCTCCGGACTAGCGGGTACGGGGAGCTGTTTTTT
CDR3aa: CASSPLRTSGYGELFF
d_gene: TRBD2
j_gene: TRBJ2-2
abundance: NA
v_gene: TRBV5-1